This T cell receptor beta chain was recorded in a study of cytomegalovirus exposure and HLA in healthy donors. Study-level information: Unique TCRs from HLA-typed donors, around 93 million of them, were held in an early data release. The study's findings and limits: For TCR beta chains, V- and J-gene trimming was later linked to a missense DCLRE1C variant. A few V segments could not be told apart, such as TRBV6-2 and TRBV6-3, and were left out.

Comments on this clone: Its antigen remains unknown.

PCR used 60 Vbeta primers and 13 Jbeta primers. Clones were read by immunoSEQ multiplex PCR, and TCRdb kept only the in-frame ones, dropping some. In the table there are around 230,000 clones, 75% to 80% of which are singletons. This CDR3 region has 13 residues. This TCR was sampled from a male donor in good health and CMV-seronegative. This rearrangement joins TRBV21-1 to TRBJ2-7; the table gives TRBD1 as D, unverified against the DNA. TRBV21-1 is tagged as a pseudogene. Sequences were obtained from PBMCs. The DNA of the CDR3 is TGTGCCAGCAGGACAGGGTTGGAGGGCGAGCAGTACTTC. This gives the protein CASRTGLEGEQYF.